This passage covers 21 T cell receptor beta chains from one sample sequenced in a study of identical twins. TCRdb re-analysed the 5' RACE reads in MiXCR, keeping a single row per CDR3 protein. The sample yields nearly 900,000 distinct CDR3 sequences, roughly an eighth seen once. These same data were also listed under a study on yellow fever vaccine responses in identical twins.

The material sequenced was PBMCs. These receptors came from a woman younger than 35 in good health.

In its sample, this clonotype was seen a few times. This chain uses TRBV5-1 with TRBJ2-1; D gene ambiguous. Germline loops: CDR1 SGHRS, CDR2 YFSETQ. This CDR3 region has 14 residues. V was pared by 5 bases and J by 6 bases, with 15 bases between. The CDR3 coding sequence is TGCGCCAGCAGTATCCAGGAGCGCCCCAATGAGCAGTTCTTC. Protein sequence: CASSIQERPNEQFF.

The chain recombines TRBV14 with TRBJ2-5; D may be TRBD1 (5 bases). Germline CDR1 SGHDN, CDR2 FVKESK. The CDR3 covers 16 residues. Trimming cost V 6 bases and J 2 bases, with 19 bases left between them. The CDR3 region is CASSWAGLGSQETQYF. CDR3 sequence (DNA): TGTGCCAGCAGTTGGGCAGGGTTGGGGTCGCAAGAGACCCAGTACTTC.

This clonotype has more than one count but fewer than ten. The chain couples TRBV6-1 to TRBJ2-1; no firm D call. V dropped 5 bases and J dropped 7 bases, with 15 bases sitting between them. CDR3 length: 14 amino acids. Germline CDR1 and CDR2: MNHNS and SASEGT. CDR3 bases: TGTGCCAGCAGTCCGGGCCTCTATATTAATGAGCAGTTCTTC. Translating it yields CASSPGLYINEQFF.

The CDR3 here is CASSLLAPNTGELFF. CDR3 nucleotide sequence: TGTGCCAGCAGCTTACTCGCGCCTAACACCGGGGAGCTGTTTTTT. This sequence joins TRBV5-6 and TRBJ2-2; no clear D gene. The CDR3 spans 15 residues. Looked up from germline, CDR1 is SGHDT and CDR2 is YYEEEE. V lost 2 bases and J lost 2, with 10 bases in between.

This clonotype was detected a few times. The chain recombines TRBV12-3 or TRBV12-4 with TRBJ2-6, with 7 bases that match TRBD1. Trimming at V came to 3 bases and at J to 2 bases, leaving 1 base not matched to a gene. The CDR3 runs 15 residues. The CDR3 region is CASSFDRAGANVLTF. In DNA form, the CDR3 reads TGTGCCAGCAGTTTTGACAGGGCTGGGGCCAACGTCCTGACTTTC.

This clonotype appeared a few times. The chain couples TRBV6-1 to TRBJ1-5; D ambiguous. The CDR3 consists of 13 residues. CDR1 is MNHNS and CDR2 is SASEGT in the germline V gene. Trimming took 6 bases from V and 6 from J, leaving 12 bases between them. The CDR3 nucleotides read TGTGCCAGCAGGAGGGAGGCGCGTCAGCCCCAGCATTTT. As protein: CASRREARQPQHF.

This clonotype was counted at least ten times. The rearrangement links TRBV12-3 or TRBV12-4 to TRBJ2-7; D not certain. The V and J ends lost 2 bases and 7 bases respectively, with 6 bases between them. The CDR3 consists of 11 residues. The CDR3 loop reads CASSLSQEQYF. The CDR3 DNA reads TGTGCCAGCAGTTTAAGTCAAGAGCAGTACTTC.

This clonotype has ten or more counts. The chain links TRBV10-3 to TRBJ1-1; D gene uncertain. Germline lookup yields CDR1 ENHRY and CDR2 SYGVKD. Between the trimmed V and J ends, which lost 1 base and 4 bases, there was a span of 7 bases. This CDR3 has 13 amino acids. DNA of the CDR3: TGTGCCATCAGTGAGTTAGAGGGCACTGAAGCTTTCTTT. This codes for CAISELEGTEAFF.

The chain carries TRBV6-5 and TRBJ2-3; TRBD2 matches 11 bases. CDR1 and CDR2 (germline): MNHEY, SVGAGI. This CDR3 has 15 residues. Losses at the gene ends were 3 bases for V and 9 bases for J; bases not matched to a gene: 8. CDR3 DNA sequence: TGTGCCAGCAGTTATGGCCTAGCGGGGGGAGGGACGCAGTATTTT. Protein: CASSYGLAGGGTQYF.

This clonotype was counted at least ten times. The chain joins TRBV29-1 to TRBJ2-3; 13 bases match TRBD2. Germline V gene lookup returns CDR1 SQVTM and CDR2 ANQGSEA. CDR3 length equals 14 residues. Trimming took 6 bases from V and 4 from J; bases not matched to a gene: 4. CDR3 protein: CSVGTSGNSDTQYF. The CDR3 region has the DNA TGCAGCGTCGGGACTAGCGGGAACTCAGATACGCAGTATTTT.

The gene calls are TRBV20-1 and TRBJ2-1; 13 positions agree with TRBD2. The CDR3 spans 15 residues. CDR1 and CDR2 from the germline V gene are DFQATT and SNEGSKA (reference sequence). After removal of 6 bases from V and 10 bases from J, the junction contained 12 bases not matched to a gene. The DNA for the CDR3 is TGCAGTGCCATATACCCGGGACTAGCGGGAAGCGAGCAGTTCTTC. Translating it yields CSAIYPGLAGSEQFF.

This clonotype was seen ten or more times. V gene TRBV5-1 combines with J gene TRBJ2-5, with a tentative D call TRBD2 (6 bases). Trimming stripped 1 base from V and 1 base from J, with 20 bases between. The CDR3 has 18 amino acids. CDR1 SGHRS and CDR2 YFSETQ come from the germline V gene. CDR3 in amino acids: CASSLRSSRGYGQETQYF. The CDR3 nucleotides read TGCGCCAGCAGCTTGAGATCATCCCGGGGGTATGGCCAAGAGACCCAGTACTTC.

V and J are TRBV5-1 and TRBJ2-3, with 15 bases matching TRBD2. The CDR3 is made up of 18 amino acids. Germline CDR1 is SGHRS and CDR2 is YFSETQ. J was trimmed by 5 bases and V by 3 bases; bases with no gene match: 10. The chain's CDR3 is CASSSRRTSGGAVDTQYF. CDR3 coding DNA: TGCGCCAGCAGCTCTCGAAGGACTAGCGGGGGGGCCGTAGATACGCAGTATTTT.

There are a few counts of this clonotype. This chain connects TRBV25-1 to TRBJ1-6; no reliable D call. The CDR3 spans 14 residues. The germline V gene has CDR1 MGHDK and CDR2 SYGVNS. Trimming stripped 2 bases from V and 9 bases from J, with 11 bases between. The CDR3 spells CASSEVGRGSPLHF. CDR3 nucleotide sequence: TGTGCCAGCAGTGAAGTAGGAAGAGGTTCACCCCTCCACTTT. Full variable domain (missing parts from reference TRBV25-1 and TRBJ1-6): EADIYQTPRYLVIGTGKKITLECSQTMGHDKMYWYQQDPGMELHLIHYSYGVNSTEKGDLSSESTVSRIRTEHFPLTLESARPSHTSQYLCASSEVGRGSPLHFGNGTRLTVT.

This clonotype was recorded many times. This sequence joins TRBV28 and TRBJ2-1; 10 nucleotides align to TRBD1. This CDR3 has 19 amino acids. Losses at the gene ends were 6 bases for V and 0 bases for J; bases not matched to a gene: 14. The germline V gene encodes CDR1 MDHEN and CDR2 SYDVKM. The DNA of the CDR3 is TGTGCCAGCAGAACCCGGACAGGGGGATGGATTGGCTCCTACAATGAGCAGTTCTTC. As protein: CASRTRTGGWIGSYNEQFF.

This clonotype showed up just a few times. CDR3 sequence reads: CASSLAGEAGELFF. The CDR3 DNA follows: TGCGCCAGCAGCTTGGCGGGGGAGGCCGGGGAGCTGTTTTTT. This chain joins TRBV5-1 and TRBJ2-2, with D perhaps matching TRBD2 (6 bases). The CDR3 runs 14 residues. V lost 0 bases and J lost 6, with 9 bases in between. Germline V gene sequence: CDR1 SGHRS, CDR2 YFSETQ.

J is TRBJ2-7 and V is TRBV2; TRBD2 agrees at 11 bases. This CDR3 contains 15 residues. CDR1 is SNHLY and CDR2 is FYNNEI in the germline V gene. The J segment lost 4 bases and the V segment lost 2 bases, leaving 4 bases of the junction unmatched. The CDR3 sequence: CASSELAGGPYEQYV. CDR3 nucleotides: TGTGCCAGCAGTGAACTAGCGGGGGGCCCGTACGAGCAGTACGTC.

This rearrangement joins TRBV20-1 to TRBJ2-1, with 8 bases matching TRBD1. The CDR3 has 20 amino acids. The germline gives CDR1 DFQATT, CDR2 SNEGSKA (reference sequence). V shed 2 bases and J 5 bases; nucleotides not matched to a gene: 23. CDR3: CSARRRTGNFGNPVNNEQFF. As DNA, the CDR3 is TGCAGTGCTAGACGTCGGACAGGGAATTTTGGTAACCCAGTAAACAATGAGCAGTTCTTC.

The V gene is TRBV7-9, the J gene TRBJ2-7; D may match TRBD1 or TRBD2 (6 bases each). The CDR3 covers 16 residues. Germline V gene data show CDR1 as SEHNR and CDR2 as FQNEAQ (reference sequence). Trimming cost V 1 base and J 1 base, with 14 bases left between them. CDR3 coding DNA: TGTGCCAGCAGCTTAGATCGGGGGACACTTTCCTACGAGCAGTACGTC. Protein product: CASSLDRGTLSYEQYV.

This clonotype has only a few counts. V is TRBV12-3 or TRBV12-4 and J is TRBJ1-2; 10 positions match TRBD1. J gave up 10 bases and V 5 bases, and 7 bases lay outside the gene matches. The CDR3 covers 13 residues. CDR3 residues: CASSQGQGRVYTF. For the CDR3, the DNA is TGTGCCAGCAGTCAGGGACAGGGGCGTGTCTACACCTTC.

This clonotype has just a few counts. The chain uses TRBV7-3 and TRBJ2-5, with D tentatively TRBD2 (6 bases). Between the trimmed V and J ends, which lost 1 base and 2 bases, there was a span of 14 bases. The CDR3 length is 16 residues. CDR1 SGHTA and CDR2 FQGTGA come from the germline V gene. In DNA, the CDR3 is TGTGCCAGCAGCTTAAGACCCCGGGACTCACAAGAGACCCAGTACTTC. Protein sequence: CASSLRPRDSQETQYF.